The T cell receptor beta chain under discussion was sequenced for a study of shared clonotypes between healthy human individuals. V lost 2 bases and J lost 9, with 9 bases in between. The germline CDR1 and CDR2 sequences are SGHDT and YYEEEE. CDR3 length equals 11 residues. Here immunoSEQ multiplex PCR was the method, and the copy in TCRdb shows in-frame clones only, minus some. The table includes 2.3 million or so clones, approximately 93% detected once. The chain has TRBV5-6 and TRBJ2-7, with no clear D. Material for sequencing was naive CD4+ T cells from PBMCs. The subset: CD45RA+ positively selected. The receptor was derived from a man between 18 and 35 years old in good health. Some clones in this sample may be carry-over from other donors' samples. CDR3: CASSLGARQYF. CDR3 DNA sequence: TGTGCCAGCAGCTTAGGAGCCAGGCAGTACTTC.